The 20 T cell receptor beta chains given below trace back to one sample, sequenced in a study of shared clonotypes between healthy human individuals (dated by TCRdb to the early 2020s). Library preparation used the immunoSEQ multiplex PCR assay. TCRdb provides this immuneACCESS table in a form limited to in-frame rearrangements. Some clones are lacking; in checked studies, under half of them reflect an unresolved V gene, and why the rest are absent is not known. The sample table holds nearly 1,000,000 clones, of which approximately 80% were seen once. The biggest ten clones account for over 1.3% of the sample. The sample comprised memory CD4+ T cells sorted from blood. In light of the paper, this sample's cell subset or site label describes: CD45RA-negative fraction. The receptors stem from a man between 18 and 35 years old in good health.

This chain joins TRBV7-2 and TRBJ1-2; 8 bases agree with TRBD1. Germline V gives CDR1 SGHTA, CDR2 FQGNSA. The CDR3 totals 16 residues. Trimming removed 5 bases from V and 2 bases from J; junction bases left unmatched: 10. The CDR3 sequence: CASSRTGLEGNYGYTF. In DNA form, the CDR3 reads TGTGCCAGCAGCCGGACAGGGCTTGAGGGGAACTATGGCTACACCTTC.

This clone showed up just a few times. V is TRBV7-9 and J is TRBJ2-1; 16 bases are shared with TRBD2. The CDR3 is 18 amino acids. Looked up from germline, CDR1 is SEHNR and CDR2 is FQNEAQ (reference sequence). The J segment lost 7 bases and the V segment lost 8 bases, leaving 14 bases of the junction unmatched. The CDR3 protein is CASFGTSGGATFPNEQFF. The CDR3 bases are TGTGCCAGCTTCGGGACTAGCGGGGGGGCTACCTTTCCGAATGAGCAGTTCTTC. Together with reference TRBV7-9 and TRBJ2-1, the CDR3 gives the full variable domain: DTGVSQNPRHKITKRGQNVTFRCDPISEHNRLYWYRQTLGQGPEFLTYFQNEAQLEKSRLLSDRFSAERPKGSFSTLEIQRTEQGDSAMYLCASFGTSGGATFPNEQFFGPGTRLTVL.

This clone came up a few times. As the CDR3 is not closed by the conserved phenylalanine or tryptophan, this likely results from a read error. The limits of the CDR3 on the DNA are not certain, so only TCRdb's listed CDR3 is given. This rearrangement joins TRBV29-1 to TRBJ1-1. The CDR3 extends over 11 residues, inclusive of both ends. Germline values: CDR1 SQVTM, CDR2 ANQGSEA. This CDR3 is CSVSRGVQGFI.

The chain joins TRBV29-1 to TRBJ1-6, with a possible D match to TRBD1 (5 bases). From germline, CDR1 is SQVTM and CDR2 ANQGSEA. The CDR3 runs to 13 residues. Trimming removed 7 bases at V and 7 bases at J, with 14 bases between. The CDR3 reads CSAREQGNSPLHF. In nucleotides, the CDR3 is TGCAGCGCCCGGGAGCAGGGAAATTCACCCCTCCACTTT.

The rearrangement joins TRBV29-1 to TRBJ1-1; TRBD1 is a possible D gene (5 bases). V gave up 4 bases and J gave up 4 bases, with 16 bases separating them. Germline V gives CDR1 SQVTM, CDR2 ANQGSEA. The CDR3 has 14 residues. The CDR3 protein is CSVVDVEGTTEAFF. CDR3 nucleotide sequence: TGCAGCGTTGTGGACGTCGAAGGGACCACTGAAGCTTTCTTT.

V is TRBV27 and J is TRBJ2-1; perhaps D is TRBD1 or TRBD2 (7 bases each). There are 16 residues in the CDR3. The ends were cut back, 2 bases at V and 10 bases at J, with 21 bases in the middle. Germline CDR1 is MNHEY and CDR2 is SMNVEV (reference sequence). In DNA form, the CDR3 reads TGTGCCAGCAGTTTAAGGTTGCAGGGGGGGAATACGGAGCAGTTCTTC. Its translation is CASSLRLQGGNTEQFF.

J is TRBJ1-4 and V is TRBV2; D remains unclear. V was trimmed by 7 bases and J by 7 bases, leaving 10 bases between them. Germline CDR1 and CDR2: SNHLY and FYNNEI. The CDR3 contains 12 residues. The DNA for the CDR3 is TGTGCCAGCACTTTGGAAGGTGAAAAACTGTTTTTT. It specifies CASTLEGEKLFF. Supplemented by reference TRBV2 and TRBJ1-4, the full variable domain reads EPEVTQTPSHQVTQMGQEVILRCVPISNHLYFYWYRQILGQKVEFLVSFYNNEISEKSEIFDDQFSVERPDGSNFTLKIRSTKLEDSAMYFCASTLEGEKLFFGSGTQLSVL.

The rearrangement links TRBV29-1 to TRBJ2-3, with 7 bases lining up with TRBD2. V was clipped by 0 bases and J by 14 bases; unmatched bases: 8. In germline, CDR1 is SQVTM, CDR2 ANQGSEA. This CDR3 has 12 amino acids. Here the CDR3 DNA reads TGCAGCGTTGAAGAAGGCGGCGCGGGAGTGTATTTT. This sequence encodes CSVEEGGAGVYF.

V is TRBV5-6 and J is TRBJ1-2, with D hard to call. CDR1 is SGHDT and CDR2 is YYEEEE in the germline V gene. The CDR3 consists of 17 residues. Trimming left V 4 bases short and J 2 bases short, with 21 bases between. The CDR3: CASSPTTWGLLNYGYTF. The CDR3 DNA follows: TGTGCCAGCAGCCCCACTACGTGGGGTCTCCTAAACTATGGCTACACCTTC.

This clone was counted between two and nine times. This chain joins TRBV7-2 and TRBJ1-1; a weak D match, TRBD1 (5 bases). With 0 bases removed from V and 5 bases from J, the gap between germline ends came to 16 bases. Germline V CDR1 and CDR2: SGHTA, FQGNSA. The CDR3 loop spans 16 amino acids. Here the CDR3 reads CASSLADQRRGTEAFF. The DNA for the CDR3 is TGTGCCAGCAGCTTAGCGGACCAGAGGAGGGGAACTGAAGCTTTCTTT. Based on the CDR3 plus reference TRBV7-2 and TRBJ1-1, the full variable domain is GAGVSQSPSNKVTEKGKDVELRCDPISGHTALYWYRQSLGQGLEFLIYFQGNSAPDKSGLPSDRFSAERTGGSVSTLTIQRTQQEDSAVYLCASSLADQRRGTEAFFGQGTRLTVV.

V and J are TRBV19 and TRBJ1-1; possible D gene TRBD1, 5 bases. Trimming removed 3 bases at V and 1 base at J, with 15 bases between. The CDR3 has 16 residues. Germline CDR1 and CDR2: LNHDA and SQIVND (reference sequence). This CDR3 reads CASSIGGRTTNTEAFF. The CDR3, as DNA: TGTGCCAGTAGTATTGGGGGTCGGACGACGAACACTGAAGCTTTCTTT.

The table lists this clone with a few counts. This sequence joins TRBV6-1 and TRBJ2-7; D gene ambiguous. V was trimmed by 4 bases and J by 3 bases, leaving 13 bases between them. Germline V gene data show CDR1 as MNHNS and CDR2 as SASEGT. The CDR3 has 14 amino acids. CDR3: CASSAGPASYEQYF. Written as DNA, the CDR3 is TGTGCCAGCAGTGCTGGACCCGCAAGCTACGAGCAGTACTTC.

The chain employs TRBV6-5 and TRBJ1-2; 7 bases match TRBD1. V lost 5 bases to trimming and J lost 8 bases; unmatched junction nucleotides: 11. The CDR3 is made up of 14 amino acids. Germline V gene lookup returns CDR1 MNHEY and CDR2 SVGAGI. The CDR3 DNA reads as TGTGCCAGCAGTACCACGCCTCCGGGACAGGGCTACACCTTC. Amino acid sequence: CASSTTPPGQGYTF.

On this clone: An end of the junction differs from the germline gene, which may be a read error. The chain employs TRBV6-1 and TRBJ1-1; D perhaps matches TRBD1 (5 bases). Per germline, CDR1 MNHNS and CDR2 SASEGT. CDR3 length: 14 residues. The CDR3 DNA reads TGTGCCGGCAGAAACGATGGGACGAACACTGAAGCTTTCTTT. This translates into CAGRNDGTNTEAFF.

The chain links TRBV9 to TRBJ2-1, with D perhaps given as TRBD1 or TRBD2 (5 bases each). The CDR3 is made up of 15 amino acids. Germline loops: CDR1 SGDLS, CDR2 YYNGEE. Trimming cost V 3 bases and J 6 bases, with 16 bases left between them. CDR3 in amino acids: CASSAGPGLINEQFF. The CDR3 DNA is TGTGCCAGCAGCGCAGGGCCGGGGCTGATCAATGAGCAGTTCTTC.

This clone came up a few times. The sample has other DNA sequences that encode this CDR3 too. The CDR3 loop is CASSPGYQETQYF. CDR3 DNA sequence: TGTGCCAGCAGTCCGGGGTACCAAGAGACCCAGTACTTC. J is TRBJ2-5 and V is TRBV11-2; perhaps TRBD2 as D (5 bases). CDR1 and CDR2 from the germline V gene are SGHAT and FQNNGV. The CDR3 covers 13 residues. Trimming stripped 6 bases from V and 0 bases from J, with 8 bases between.

The V and J genes are TRBV6-6 and TRBJ1-6, with TRBD1 matching 9 bases. The trim removed 10 bases at V and 7 bases at J, leaving 14 bases unmatched. This CDR3 contains 16 residues. CDR1 MNHNY and CDR2 SVGAGI come from the germline V gene (reference sequence). This CDR3 reads CATSPGQGWSNSPLHF. The CDR3 DNA sequence: TGTGCCACCTCACCGGGACAGGGTTGGTCGAATTCACCCCTCCACTTT.

This rearrangement joins TRBV2 to TRBJ2-2, with D perhaps TRBD2 (6 bases). With 4 bases removed from V and 4 bases from J, the gap between germline ends came to 13 bases. The CDR3 runs to 15 residues. Germline CDR1 reads SNHLY; CDR2 reads FYNNEI. The CDR3 DNA reads TGTGCCAGCAGTGCCGGGACTTCGATCACCGGGGAGCTGTTTTTT. Translation: CASSAGTSITGELFF.

The rearrangement links TRBV5-4 to TRBJ2-7, with D perhaps matching TRBD2 (6 bases). Germline V lookup: CDR1 SGHNT, CDR2 YYREEE (reference sequence). The CDR3 loop spans 17 amino acids. V was clipped by 5 bases and J by 0 bases, with 21 bases between them. In DNA form, the CDR3 reads TGTGCCAGCAGTTCCGGGACTCGACTGGGGGGCTCCTACGAGCAGTACTTC. This codes for CASSSGTRLGGSYEQYF.

This chain connects TRBV2 to TRBJ1-4; D is perhaps TRBD1 (5 bases). The CDR3 runs 14 residues. The germline gives CDR1 SNHLY, CDR2 FYNNEI. V lost 2 bases and J 7 bases, leaving 11 bases between the germline ends. CDR3: CASSEFGGIEKLFF. The CDR3 coding sequence is TGTGCCAGCAGTGAATTTGGGGGGATTGAAAAACTGTTTTTT.